These T cell receptor beta chains were read from a single sample in a study of CD8+CD57+ T cells in acquired aplastic anemia. Each CDR3 protein is one row after TCRdb ran MiXCR on the reads. This repertoire shows about 200,000 distinct CDR3 sequences, over 55% found once; its top ten account for about 60%. The sequenced sample consisted of sorted CD4+, CD8+, or CD8+CD57+ T cells (not recorded which) from PBMCs. The receptors derive from a human donor with aplastic anemia. The CDR3 runs from the conserved cysteine through the conserved F or W. A D gene is named only where the DNA matches it firmly. Not every row has a clone size; where given, it reads once, few, many or a size class.

V gene: TRBV5-6
clone size: once
J gene: TRBJ2-3
D gene: TRBD1
CDR3 DNA: TGTGCCAGCACCCTGAGCGCCGGGACAGGGCGCTACAATGAGCAGTATTTT
CDR3 protein: CASTLSAGTGRYNEQYF

V gene: TRBV14
clone size: .
J gene: TRBJ1-2
D gene: .
CDR3 DNA: TGTGCCAGCAGCGCGACAGGCCTCGGGGGCTACACCTTC
CDR3 protein: CASSATGLGGYTF

V gene: TRBV7-9
clone size: .
J gene: TRBJ1-5
D gene: TRBD1
CDR3 DNA: TGTGCCAGCAGCTTCGGTAGGTCGGGACAGGGTCATCAGCCCCATCATTTT
CDR3 protein: CASSFGRSGQGHQPHHF

V gene: TRBV9
clone size: .
J gene: TRBJ1-2
D gene: .
CDR3 DNA: TGTGCCAGCAGCGAGAGAGGGATAATAGCCTATGGCTACACCTTC
CDR3 protein: CASSERGIIAYGYTF

V gene: TRBV10-3
clone size: .
J gene: TRBJ2-7
D gene: .
CDR3 DNA: TGTGCCATCAGCGACGGTACCTACGAGCAGTACTTC
CDR3 protein: CAISDGTYEQYF

V gene: TRBV7-9
clone size: many
J gene: TRBJ1-1
D gene: TRBD1
CDR3 DNA: TGTGCCAGCAGCTGGGACCGGGACAGGGACTCTGAAGCTTTCTTT
CDR3 protein: CASSWDRDRDSEAFF

V gene: TRBV29-1
clone size: few
J gene: TRBJ1-1
D gene: TRBD1
CDR3 DNA: TGCAGCGCCGGGGGACAGGTCATGAACACTGAAGCTTTCTTT
CDR3 protein: CSAGGQVMNTEAFF

V gene: TRBV9
clone size: .
J gene: TRBJ1-6
D gene: .
CDR3 DNA: TGTGCCAGCAGCGTAGGACAGAGCTCCTATAATTCACCCCTCCACTTT
CDR3 protein: CASSVGQSSYNSPLHF

V gene: TRBV7-3
clone size: .
J gene: TRBJ2-1
D gene: .
CDR3 DNA: TGTGCCAGCAGCTTCACCGCCGCCTCCCGAGGGGGCAATGAGCAGTTCTTC
CDR3 protein: CASSFTAASRGGNEQFF

V gene: TRBV20-1
clone size: .
J gene: TRBJ1-5
D gene: TRBD1
CDR3 DNA: TGCAGTGCTAGTCGACAGGGGGCAGGTGATCAGCCCCAGCATTTT
CDR3 protein: CSASRQGAGDQPQHF

V gene: TRBV20-1
clone size: .
J gene: TRBJ2-1
D gene: .
CDR3 DNA: TGCAGTGCTAGAGACCGGCAGACCCACTACAATGAGCAGTTCTTC
CDR3 protein: CSARDRQTHYNEQFF

V gene: TRBV20-1
clone size: .
J gene: TRBJ2-3
D gene: .
CDR3 DNA: TGCAGTGCTAACCGGGATACGCAGTATTTT
CDR3 protein: CSANRDTQYF

V gene: TRBV29-1
clone size: .
J gene: TRBJ1-2
D gene: TRBD1
CDR3 DNA: TGCAGCGCCCAAGACAGGGTATATGGCTACACCTTC
CDR3 protein: CSAQDRVYGYTF

V gene: TRBV6-6
clone size: .
J gene: TRBJ2-5
D gene: .
CDR3 DNA: TGTGCCAGCAGCAACGCTCGACTAAACCAAGAGACCCAGTACTTC
CDR3 protein: CASSNARLNQETQYF

V gene: TRBV29-1
clone size: .
J gene: TRBJ2-7
D gene: TRBD2
CDR3 DNA: TGCAGCGTGCTGACTAGCGGGAGTTACGAGCAGTACTTC
CDR3 protein: CSVLTSGSYEQYF

V gene: TRBV10-3
clone size: .
J gene: TRBJ2-3
D gene: .
CDR3 DNA: TGTGCCATCAGTGAGTCGGGGGGCCCCTTGGCTACGCAGTATTTT
CDR3 protein: CAISESGGPLATQYF

V gene: TRBV27
clone size: .
J gene: TRBJ2-2
D gene: .
CDR3 DNA: TGTGCCAGCAGTTTGAGGGAGACAAACACCGGGGAGCTGTTTTTT
CDR3 protein: CASSLRETNTGELFF

V gene: TRBV6-4
clone size: .
J gene: TRBJ2-5
D gene: .
CDR3 DNA: TGTGCCAGCGGGGACCCCCAAGAGACCCAGTACTTC
CDR3 protein: CASGDPQETQYF

V gene: TRBV10-1
clone size: few
J gene: TRBJ2-5
D gene: .
CDR3 DNA: TGCGCCAGCAGTGCTACGGGGGCGCAGGGGGAGACCCAGTACTTC
CDR3 protein: CASSATGAQGETQYF

V gene: TRBV7-3
clone size: once
J gene: TRBJ2-3
D gene: TRBD1
CDR3 DNA: TGTGCCATCAGGGAGGGGACAGGGTTGACAGATACGCAGTATTTT
CDR3 protein: CAIREGTGLTDTQYF

V gene: TRBV9
clone size: few
J gene: TRBJ2-5
D gene: TRBD2
CDR3 DNA: TGTGCCAGCAGCCCAGGACTAGCGGGAGGGCAAGAGACCCAGTACTTC
CDR3 protein: CASSPGLAGGQETQYF

V gene: TRBV9
clone size: .
J gene: TRBJ2-7
D gene: .
CDR3 DNA: TGTGCCAGCAGCGTAGACGGGAGAACCTACAAGCAGTACTTC
CDR3 protein: CASSVDGRTYKQYF

V gene: TRBV14
clone size: once
J gene: TRBJ2-7
D gene: .
CDR3 DNA: TGTGCCAGCAGCCAACTGGGCTACGAGCAGCACTTC
CDR3 protein: CASSQLGYEQHF

V gene: TRBV20-1
clone size: few
J gene: TRBJ2-7
D gene: .
CDR3 DNA: TGCAGTGCTAGGGGAGACAGCTACGAGCAGTACTTC
CDR3 protein: CSARGDSYEQYF